Listed below are T cell receptor beta chains from one sample, sequenced in a study of Ad26.COV2.S vaccination and SARS-CoV-2 variants. The repertoire was sequenced with immunoSEQ multiplex PCR; TCRdb's copy has only in-frame clones and lacks some. The sample lists a few hundred thousand clones, around 92% occurring once. The sample here was peripheral blood, taken in a trial of Ad26.COV2.S vaccine versus placebo. The receptors stem from a person aged 18-60 years who received the Ad26.COV2.S COVID-19 vaccine or a placebo. Each CDR3 is given with its conserved first and last residue. A D gene is named only where the DNA matches it firmly. Size is omitted from some rows. Given values are once, few, many or a class for expanded clones.

V gene: TRBV6-5
clone size: .
J gene: TRBJ1-1
D gene: .
CDR3 DNA: TGTGCCAGCACTTACCACGTGCTGGGGAACACTGAAGCTTTCTTT
CDR3 protein: CASTYHVLGNTEAFF

V gene: TRBV27
clone size: .
J gene: TRBJ2-1
D gene: .
CDR3 DNA: TGTGCCAGCAGTCGTTACAATGAGCAGTTCTTC
CDR3 protein: CASSRYNEQFF

V gene: TRBV28
clone size: .
J gene: TRBJ2-2
D gene: .
CDR3 DNA: TGTGCCAGCAGTTTATTGAGGTGGCACCCAACGAACACCGGGGAGCTGTTTTTT
CDR3 protein: CASSLLRWHPTNTGELFF

V gene: TRBV28
clone size: .
J gene: TRBJ2-3
D gene: .
CDR3 DNA: TGTGCCAGCAGAATACGGGTGCTTGCAGATACGCAGTATTTT
CDR3 protein: CASRIRVLADTQYF

V gene: TRBV20-1
clone size: .
J gene: TRBJ2-1
D gene: .
CDR3 DNA: TGCAGTGCCCGCAATGCTTGGGAGCAGTTCTTC
CDR3 protein: CSARNAWEQFF

V gene: TRBV10-3
clone size: .
J gene: TRBJ1-5
D gene: .
CDR3 DNA: TGTGCCATCTCAGTCACCGACAGCAATCAGCCCCAGCATTTT
CDR3 protein: CAISVTDSNQPQHF

V gene: TRBV5-3
clone size: .
J gene: TRBJ1-6
D gene: .
CDR3 DNA: TGTGCCAGAAGCTTCGTCAGCTCCTATAATTCACCCCTCCACTTT
CDR3 protein: CARSFVSSYNSPLHF

V gene: TRBV6-2/TRBV6-3
clone size: .
J gene: TRBJ1-5
D gene: .
CDR3 DNA: TGTGCCAGCAGTTACGGGGCACAGAACAATCAGCCCCAGCATTTT
CDR3 protein: CASSYGAQNNQPQHF

V gene: TRBV7-2
clone size: .
J gene: TRBJ2-2
D gene: .
CDR3 DNA: TGTGCCAGCAGCTTATTGTCCCAGGGAAGCACCGGGGAGCTGTTTTTT
CDR3 protein: CASSLLSQGSTGELFF

V gene: TRBV27
clone size: .
J gene: TRBJ1-1
D gene: .
CDR3 DNA: TGTGCCAGCAGTATAACAGCGAACACTGAAGCTTTCTTT
CDR3 protein: CASSITANTEAFF

V gene: TRBV27
clone size: .
J gene: TRBJ1-2
D gene: TRBD1
CDR3 DNA: TGTGCCAGCAGAATAGACAGGGATGGGGACTATGGCTACACCTTC
CDR3 protein: CASRIDRDGDYGYTF

V gene: TRBV5-1
clone size: .
J gene: TRBJ2-1
D gene: TRBD2
CDR3 DNA: TGCGCCAGCAGCTTGGGGTCGGGGGGACACAATGAGCAGTTCTTC
CDR3 protein: CASSLGSGGHNEQFF

V gene: TRBV27
clone size: once
J gene: TRBJ1-2
D gene: .
CDR3 DNA: TGTGCCAGCAGTTTATATCGGGAGAGAAATGGCTACACCTTC
CDR3 protein: CASSLYRERNGYTF

V gene: TRBV19
clone size: .
J gene: TRBJ1-4
D gene: TRBD1
CDR3 DNA: TGTGCCAGCCATTGGACAGGGGGCGCCTTTTGGGATGAAAAACTGTTTTTT
CDR3 protein: CASHWTGGAFWDEKLFF

V gene: TRBV12-3/TRBV12-4
clone size: .
J gene: TRBJ2-5
D gene: .
CDR3 DNA: TGTGCCAGCAGTTTCGTGGCAGAAGAGACCCAGTACTTC
CDR3 protein: CASSFVAEETQYF

V gene: TRBV11-2
clone size: .
J gene: TRBJ2-7
D gene: TRBD2
CDR3 DNA: TGTGCCAGCAGCCATGGACTAGCGGGGGCCTTTGAGCAGTACTTC
CDR3 protein: CASSHGLAGAFEQYF

V gene: TRBV11-2
clone size: once
J gene: TRBJ1-4
D gene: .
CDR3 DNA: TGTGCCAGCAGCTTCCAGGGGCTTAGGGCTAATGAAAAACTGTTTTTT
CDR3 protein: CASSFQGLRANEKLFF

V gene: TRBV5-1
clone size: .
J gene: TRBJ2-7
D gene: TRBD1
CDR3 DNA: TGCGCCAGCAGCGCTGGGACAGGGGGCGTCTTC
CDR3 protein: CASSAGTGGVF

V gene: TRBV28
clone size: once
J gene: TRBJ1-4
D gene: .
CDR3 DNA: TGTGCCAGCAGCCCGCCTAGGGGTTTGGTGGTCGAAAAACTGTTTTTT
CDR3 protein: CASSPPRGLVVEKLFF

V gene: TRBV5-8
clone size: once
J gene: TRBJ2-7
D gene: TRBD2
CDR3 DNA: TGTGCCAGCAGGACACCCCTAGCGGGGCCCAACTACGAGCAGTACTTC
CDR3 protein: CASRTPLAGPNYEQYF

V gene: TRBV4-3
clone size: .
J gene: TRBJ1-1
D gene: .
CDR3 DNA: TGCGCCAGCAGCCCCCGGCGGAACACTGAAGCTTTCTTT
CDR3 protein: CASSPRRNTEAFF

V gene: TRBV4-1
clone size: .
J gene: TRBJ2-3
D gene: TRBD2
CDR3 DNA: TGCGCCAGCAGCCACGGACTAGCGGGGTTAGGGGATACGCAGTATTTT
CDR3 protein: CASSHGLAGLGDTQYF

V gene: TRBV4-3
clone size: .
J gene: TRBJ2-3
D gene: .
CDR3 DNA: TGCGCCAGCAGCCGTGGGGGTGACGCAGATACGCAGTATTTT
CDR3 protein: CASSRGGDADTQYF

V gene: TRBV11-3
clone size: .
J gene: TRBJ2-1
D gene: TRBD2
CDR3 DNA: TGTGCCAGCAGCTGGGACTATGGCAATGAGCAGTTCTTC
CDR3 protein: CASSWDYGNEQFF

V gene: TRBV19
clone size: .
J gene: TRBJ1-2
D gene: TRBD1
CDR3 DNA: TGTGCCAGTAGTAGAGGACAGGAGATACCTAACTATGGCTACACCTTC
CDR3 protein: CASSRGQEIPNYGYTF

V gene: TRBV19
clone size: few
J gene: TRBJ1-3
D gene: .
CDR3 DNA: TGTGCCAGTAGTTTCCGGCAGGGCGAAGACACCATATATTTT
CDR3 protein: CASSFRQGEDTIYF

V gene: TRBV21-1
clone size: .
J gene: TRBJ2-7
D gene: .
CDR3 DNA: TGTGCCTTACCGAAGGGACAGGGCCACTCCTACGAGCAGTACTTC
CDR3 protein: CALPKGQGHSYEQYF

V gene: TRBV7-9
clone size: .
J gene: TRBJ1-4
D gene: TRBD1
CDR3 DNA: TGTGCCAGCAGTCCATTATCGGGACAGGGGGAAAAACTGTTTTTT
CDR3 protein: CASSPLSGQGEKLFF

V gene: TRBV6-5
clone size: once
J gene: TRBJ1-2
D gene: .
CDR3 DNA: TGTGCCAGCAGTTACTCGAGGACCCTTAACTATGGCTACACCTTC
CDR3 protein: CASSYSRTLNYGYTF

V gene: TRBV7-8
clone size: .
J gene: TRBJ1-4
D gene: .
CDR3 DNA: TGTGCCAGCAGATCCCGGGGGCCATCTGAAAAACTGTTTTTT
CDR3 protein: CASRSRGPSEKLFF

V gene: TRBV2
clone size: .
J gene: TRBJ2-1
D gene: .
CDR3 DNA: TGTGCCAGCACAAAAGGGGCAGGGAGTTGGAATGAGCAGTTCTTC
CDR3 protein: CASTKGAGSWNEQFF

V gene: TRBV2
clone size: once
J gene: TRBJ1-2
D gene: .
CDR3 DNA: TGTGCCAGCAGTCGGGCAGGGACTGCGGATGGCTACACCTTC
CDR3 protein: CASSRAGTADGYTF

V gene: TRBV7-2
clone size: .
J gene: TRBJ2-3
D gene: .
CDR3 DNA: TGTGCCAGCAGCTTACGCGCGAGCACAGATACGCAGTATTTT
CDR3 protein: CASSLRASTDTQYF

V gene: TRBV9
clone size: .
J gene: TRBJ1-1
D gene: .
CDR3 DNA: TGTGCCAGCAGCGTAGCCCCAGGGCTGAACACTGAAGCTTTCTTT
CDR3 protein: CASSVAPGLNTEAFF

V gene: TRBV28
clone size: .
J gene: TRBJ1-4
D gene: .
CDR3 DNA: TGTGCCATCTCGACAAGCTCTAATGAAAAACTGTTTTTT
CDR3 protein: CAISTSSNEKLFF

V gene: TRBV6-5
clone size: .
J gene: TRBJ1-5
D gene: .
CDR3 DNA: TGTGCCAGCAGTCCCCAGGGAGGTGGTAATCAGCCCCAGCATTTT
CDR3 protein: CASSPQGGGNQPQHF

V gene: TRBV10-2
clone size: .
J gene: TRBJ1-3
D gene: .
CDR3 DNA: TGCGCCAGCAGGGACAGCTCTGGAAACACCATATATTTT
CDR3 protein: CASRDSSGNTIYF

V gene: TRBV4-3
clone size: .
J gene: TRBJ2-7
D gene: .
CDR3 DNA: TGCGCCAGCAGCCAAGATCGCGGCGTTTACGAGCAGTACTTC
CDR3 protein: CASSQDRGVYEQYF

V gene: TRBV3-1/TRBV3-2
clone size: .
J gene: TRBJ1-2
D gene: .
CDR3 DNA: TGTGCCAGCAGCCAAGGAGGATATGGCTACACCTTC
CDR3 protein: CASSQGGYGYTF

V gene: TRBV11-3
clone size: once
J gene: TRBJ2-3
D gene: .
CDR3 DNA: TGTGCCAGCAGCCCCGGGGACGATACGCAGTATTTT
CDR3 protein: CASSPGDDTQYF

V gene: TRBV4-1
clone size: .
J gene: TRBJ2-1
D gene: .
CDR3 DNA: TGCGCCAGCAGCCAGGGCACGTACAATGAGCAGTTCTTC
CDR3 protein: CASSQGTYNEQFF

V gene: TRBV7-2
clone size: .
J gene: TRBJ2-2
D gene: TRBD2
CDR3 DNA: TGTGCCAGCAGCCGGGGACTAGTGGGACGCGGGGGCGGGGAGCTGTTTTTT
CDR3 protein: CASSRGLVGRGGGELFF

V gene: TRBV5-4
clone size: .
J gene: TRBJ2-3
D gene: .
CDR3 DNA: TGTGCCAGCAGCTTCTGGGCCCGCATAGATACGCAGTATTTT
CDR3 protein: CASSFWARIDTQYF

V gene: TRBV7-2
clone size: once
J gene: TRBJ1-2
D gene: TRBD1
CDR3 DNA: TGTGCCAGCAGCGTACAGGGGGGGATCGTCGGCTACACCTTC
CDR3 protein: CASSVQGGIVGYTF

V gene: TRBV15
clone size: .
J gene: TRBJ2-5
D gene: .
CDR3 DNA: TGTGCCACCAGCAGAGATCGTGGGGAGTGGACCCAGTACTTC
CDR3 protein: CATSRDRGEWTQYF

V gene: TRBV7-8
clone size: .
J gene: TRBJ2-5
D gene: .
CDR3 DNA: TGTGCCAGCAGCTTATACGGGGCCGAATCGAAGGAGACCCAGTACTTC
CDR3 protein: CASSLYGAESKETQYF

V gene: TRBV28
clone size: .
J gene: TRBJ2-6
D gene: .
CDR3 DNA: TGTGCCAGCAGGCGCAGGGCGGTTCGCTCTGGGGCCAACGTCCTGACTTTC
CDR3 protein: CASRRRAVRSGANVLTF

V gene: TRBV2
clone size: .
J gene: TRBJ2-1
D gene: TRBD2
CDR3 DNA: TGTGCCAGCAGCGAGCCGGGGGGGTTTACCTACAATGAGCAGTTCTTC
CDR3 protein: CASSEPGGFTYNEQFF

V gene: TRBV19
clone size: .
J gene: TRBJ1-4
D gene: TRBD1
CDR3 DNA: TGTGCCAGTAGTAGATGGGACAGGGGCAGTGAAAAACTGTTTTTT
CDR3 protein: CASSRWDRGSEKLFF

V gene: TRBV19
clone size: .
J gene: TRBJ2-7
D gene: TRBD2
CDR3 DNA: TGTGCCAGTAGTATCCGCGGGACTAGCGGAGGCTACGAGCAGTACTTC
CDR3 protein: CASSIRGTSGGYEQYF

V gene: TRBV3-1/TRBV3-2
clone size: .
J gene: TRBJ2-2
D gene: .
CDR3 DNA: TGTGCCAGCAGCCAAGTCAGGGGAATGGGCGGGGAGCTGTTTTTT
CDR3 protein: CASSQVRGMGGELFF

V gene: TRBV7-2
clone size: once
J gene: TRBJ2-5
D gene: TRBD2
CDR3 DNA: TGTGCCAGCAGCTCGACTAGCGGGGGGGCCGGAGAGACCCAGTACTTC
CDR3 protein: CASSSTSGGAGETQYF

V gene: TRBV10-2
clone size: .
J gene: TRBJ2-2
D gene: .
CDR3 DNA: TGCGCCAGCAAGGTTCAAGTCGGACTTAGCGGAAACACCGGGGAGCTGTTTTTT
CDR3 protein: CASKVQVGLSGNTGELFF

V gene: TRBV28
clone size: .
J gene: TRBJ2-3
D gene: .
CDR3 DNA: TGTGCCAGCAGTACCGGGACCACAGATACGCAGTATTTT
CDR3 protein: CASSTGTTDTQYF

V gene: TRBV27
clone size: once
J gene: TRBJ1-2
D gene: TRBD1
CDR3 DNA: TGTGCCAGCAGTTCCGGGACAGTCTATGGCTACACCTTC
CDR3 protein: CASSSGTVYGYTF

V gene: TRBV30
clone size: .
J gene: TRBJ1-5
D gene: .
CDR3 DNA: TGTGCCTGGAGTGTACGAGGGGAACAGCCCCAGCATTTT
CDR3 protein: CAWSVRGEQPQHF

V gene: TRBV19
clone size: .
J gene: TRBJ1-1
D gene: .
CDR3 DNA: TGTGCCAGTAGTATAGTGGGTGGCACTGAAGCTTTCTTT
CDR3 protein: CASSIVGGTEAFF